This TCR beta chain was obtained from a study of blood T cell repertoires in COVID-19. Whole-study context: The United States, Italy and Spain supplied acute and convalescent COVID-19 samples.

This clone has just a few counts. Original processing notes: Using reference gene primer amplification, nucleated cell counts were estimated. The assay was immunoSEQ multiplex PCR, and TCRdb's table has in-frame clones only and misses some. V and J calls plus clone size are reproduced from that table; the DNA served to infer D and trimming. This sample has roughly 40,000 clones; roughly 80% occur once, and the top ten carry 15% to 20%. CDR3 length: 15 residues. Sequencing was performed on peripheral blood. The TCR sequence derives from a man aged 65 to 79 with acute or convalescent COVID-19. This rearrangement joins TRBV21-1 to TRBJ1-5; the D call in the table, TRBD1, was not verified against the DNA. TRBV21-1 is assigned pseudogene status. CDR3 in amino acids: CASSNRGWINQPQHF. The CDR3 DNA is TGTGCCAGCAGCAACAGGGGATGGATTAATCAGCCCCAGCATTTT.